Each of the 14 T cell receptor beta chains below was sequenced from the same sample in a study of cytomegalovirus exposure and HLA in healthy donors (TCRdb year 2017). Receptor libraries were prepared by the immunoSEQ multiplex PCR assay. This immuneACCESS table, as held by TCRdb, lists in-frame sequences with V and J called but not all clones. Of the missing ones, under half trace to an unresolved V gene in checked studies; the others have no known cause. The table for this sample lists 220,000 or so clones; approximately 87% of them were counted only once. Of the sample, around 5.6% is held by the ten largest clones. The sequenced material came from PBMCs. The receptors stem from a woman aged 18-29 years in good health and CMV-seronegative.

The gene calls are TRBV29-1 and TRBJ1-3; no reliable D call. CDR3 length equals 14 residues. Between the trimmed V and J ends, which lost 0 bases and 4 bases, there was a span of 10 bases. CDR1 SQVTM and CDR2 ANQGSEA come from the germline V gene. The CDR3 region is CSVEDTGVGNTIYF. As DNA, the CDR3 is TGCAGCGTTGAAGATACGGGAGTGGGAAACACCATATATTTT.

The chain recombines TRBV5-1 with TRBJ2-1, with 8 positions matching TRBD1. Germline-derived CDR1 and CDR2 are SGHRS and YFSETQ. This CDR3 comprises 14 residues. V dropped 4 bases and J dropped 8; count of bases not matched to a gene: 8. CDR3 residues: CASSQDRESDEQFF. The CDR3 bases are TGCGCCAGCAGCCAGGACAGGGAATCGGATGAGCAGTTCTTC.

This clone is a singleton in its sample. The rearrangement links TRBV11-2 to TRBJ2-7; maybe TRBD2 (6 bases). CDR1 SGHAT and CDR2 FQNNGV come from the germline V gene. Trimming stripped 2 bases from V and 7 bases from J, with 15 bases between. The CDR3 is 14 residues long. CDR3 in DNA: TGTGCCAGCAGCTTAACGGGAGTCGGAAGTGAGCAGTACTTC. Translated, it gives CASSLTGVGSEQYF.

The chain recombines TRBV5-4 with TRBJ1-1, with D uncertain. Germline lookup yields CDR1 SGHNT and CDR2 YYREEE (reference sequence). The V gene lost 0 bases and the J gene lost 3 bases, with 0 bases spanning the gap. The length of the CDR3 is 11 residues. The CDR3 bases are TGTGCCAGCAGCTTGGACACTGAAGCTTTCTTT. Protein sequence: CASSLDTEAFF. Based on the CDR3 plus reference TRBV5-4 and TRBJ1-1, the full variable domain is ETGVTQSPTHLIKTRGQQVTLRCSSQSGHNTVSWYQQALGQGPQFIFQYYREEENGRGNFPPRFSGLQFPNYSSELNVNALELDDSALYLCASSLDTEAFFGQGTRLTVV.

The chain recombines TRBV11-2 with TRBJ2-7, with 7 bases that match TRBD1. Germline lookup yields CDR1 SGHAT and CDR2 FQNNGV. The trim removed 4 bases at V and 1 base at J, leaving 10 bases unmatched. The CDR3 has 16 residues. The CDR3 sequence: CASSSPERTGSYEQYF. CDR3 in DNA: TGTGCCAGCAGCTCACCAGAACGGACAGGTTCCTACGAGCAGTACTTC.

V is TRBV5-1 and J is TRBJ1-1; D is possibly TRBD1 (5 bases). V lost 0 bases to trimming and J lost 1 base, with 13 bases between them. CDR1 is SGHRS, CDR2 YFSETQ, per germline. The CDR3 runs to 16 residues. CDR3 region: CASSLAVNRRNTEAFF. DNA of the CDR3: TGCGCCAGCAGCTTGGCCGTAAACAGGAGGAACACTGAAGCTTTCTTT.

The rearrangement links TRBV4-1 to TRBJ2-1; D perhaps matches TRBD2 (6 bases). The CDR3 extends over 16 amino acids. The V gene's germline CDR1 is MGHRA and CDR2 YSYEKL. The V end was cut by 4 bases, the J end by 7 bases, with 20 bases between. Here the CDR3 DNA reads TGCGCCAGCAGCCGCCCTGGGGGGACCCCTGGAAATGAGCAGTTCTTC. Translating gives CASSRPGGTPGNEQFF.

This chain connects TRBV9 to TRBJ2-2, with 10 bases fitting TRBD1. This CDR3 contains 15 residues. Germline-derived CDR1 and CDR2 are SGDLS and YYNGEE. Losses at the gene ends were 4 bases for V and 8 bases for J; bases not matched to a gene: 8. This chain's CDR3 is CASSPRDRGLGELFF. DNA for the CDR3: TGTGCCAGCAGCCCCCGGGACAGGGGTTTAGGGGAGCTGTTTTTT.

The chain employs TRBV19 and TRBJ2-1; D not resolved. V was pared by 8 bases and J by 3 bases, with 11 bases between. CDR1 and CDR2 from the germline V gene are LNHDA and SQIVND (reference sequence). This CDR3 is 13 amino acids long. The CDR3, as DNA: TGTGCCAGTTATAAGGACCACTACAATGAGCAGTTCTTC. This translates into CASYKDHYNEQFF.

This chain's CDR3 is CASTPDRASYEQYF. For the CDR3, the DNA is TGTGCCAGCACTCCGGACAGAGCCTCCTACGAGCAGTACTTC. The chain carries TRBV6-1 and TRBJ2-7, with D perhaps TRBD1 (6 bases). V was shortened by 7 bases and J by 0 bases, with 13 bases between the two germline ends. This CDR3 has 14 amino acids. Germline-derived CDR1 and CDR2 are MNHNS and SASEGT.

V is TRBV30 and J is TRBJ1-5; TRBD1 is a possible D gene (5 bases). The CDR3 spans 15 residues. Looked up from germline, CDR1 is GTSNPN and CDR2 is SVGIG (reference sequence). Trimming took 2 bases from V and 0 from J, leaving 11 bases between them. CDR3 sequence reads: CAWSPSQGSNQPQHF. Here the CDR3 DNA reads TGTGCCTGGAGTCCCTCGCAGGGTAGCAATCAGCCCCAGCATTTT.

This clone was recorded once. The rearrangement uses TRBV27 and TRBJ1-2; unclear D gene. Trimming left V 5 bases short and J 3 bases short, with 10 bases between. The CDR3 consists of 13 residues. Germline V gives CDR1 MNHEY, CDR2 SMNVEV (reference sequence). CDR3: CASSPMEDYGYTF. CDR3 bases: TGTGCCAGCAGTCCCATGGAAGACTATGGCTACACCTTC.

This chain's CDR3 is CATSRDKDNQPQHF. The CDR3 region has the DNA TGTGCCACCAGCAGAGATAAAGACAATCAGCCCCAGCATTTT. This chain links TRBV15 with TRBJ1-5; D not certain. This CDR3 region has 14 residues. Germline assignment: CDR1 LNHNV and CDR2 YYDKDF (reference sequence). Trimming pared 0 bases from V and 3 bases from J, leaving 6 bases between.

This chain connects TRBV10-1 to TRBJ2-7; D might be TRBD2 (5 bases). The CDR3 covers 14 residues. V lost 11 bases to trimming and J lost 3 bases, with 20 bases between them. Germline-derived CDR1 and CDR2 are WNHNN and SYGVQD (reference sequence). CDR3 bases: TGCGCCGGACTCGGGGAGAGGATCGGCTACGAGCAGTACTTC. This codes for CAGLGERIGYEQYF.